A selection of T cell receptor beta chains follows, all from one sample in a study of T cell responses to AZD1222 COVID-19 vaccine. Produced via immunoSEQ multiplex PCR; TCRdb's table is partial and in-frame only. The table has about 120,000 clones, 85% to 95% seen once. The sequenced sample was peripheral blood, obtained on day 0 of AZD1222 vaccination. The receptor set was obtained from an adult in good health. The CDR3 runs from the conserved cysteine through the conserved F or W. D genes are given only for firm matches. Size is stated for part of the rows, as once, few or many counts, or as a class when the clone is expanded.

CDR3nt	CDR3aa	j_gene	v_gene	abundance	d_gene
TGTGCCAGCAGCAACGCCTACGAGCAGTACTTC	CASSNAYEQYF	TRBJ2-7	TRBV7-9	-	-
TGCGCCAGCAGCTCAATTGGGGGGTTGGCCACCGATGAGCAGTTCTTC	CASSSIGGLATDEQFF	TRBJ2-1	TRBV5-1	-	-
TGTGCCAGCAGTTTGGTGAATCAGCCCCAGCATTTT	CASSLVNQPQHF	TRBJ1-5	TRBV28	-	-
TGTGCTAGTACAGTGGGGGATCAGCCCCAGCATTTT	CASTVGDQPQHF	TRBJ1-5	TRBV12-5	-	-
TGTGCCAGCAGTTTAGACGCGAGGGGAAACACCATATATTTT	CASSLDARGNTIYF	TRBJ1-3	TRBV27	-	-
TGTGCCAGCAGTTACTCGATGTCCCGGATAGGGACTGAAGCTTTCTTT	CASSYSMSRIGTEAFF	TRBJ1-1	TRBV6-5	-	-
TGTGCCAGCAGTCCCCAGGGGGCAGGGGAGACTGAAGCTTTCTTT	CASSPQGAGETEAFF	TRBJ1-1	TRBV6-5	once	TRBD1
TGTGCCAGCAGCATCCCCGGGGAGAGAAGGCCTGAAGCTTTCTTT	CASSIPGERRPEAFF	TRBJ1-1	TRBV28	-	-
TGCGCCAGCAGCTCGCGCGGTACAGGGGGCGCAGGAGGTCAGCCCCAGCATTTT	CASSSRGTGGAGGQPQHF	TRBJ1-5	TRBV5-1	-	TRBD1
TGCGCCAGCAGCCAAGGGAGCTGGGATACGCAGTATTTT	CASSQGSWDTQYF	TRBJ2-3	TRBV4-1	-	-
TGTGCCACCAGCAGAGAGTGGACAGGGGGCGTTGATGAGCAGTTCTTC	CATSREWTGGVDEQFF	TRBJ2-1	TRBV15	-	TRBD1
TGTGCCAGCAGCCAAGGGATAAACCCGACTGGCGGCTATGGCTACACCTTC	CASSQGINPTGGYGYTF	TRBJ1-2	TRBV14	-	-
TGCGCCAGCAGCCAGGATGTTGTTGCCGAGGACTATGGCTACACCTTC	CASSQDVVAEDYGYTF	TRBJ1-2	TRBV4-1	-	-
TGTGCCAGCAGTTGGAGGGACTATGGCTACACCTTC	CASSWRDYGYTF	TRBJ1-2	TRBV25-1	-	-
TGCGCCAGCGCCCAGACGAGCCAGCAGGGTTCTAACACCGGGGAGCTGTTTTTT	CASAQTSQQGSNTGELFF	TRBJ2-2	TRBV10-1	-	-
TGTGCCAGCACTAGGAGAGGGCTCGGGGTCTCCGAGCAGTACTTC	CASTRRGLGVSEQYF	TRBJ2-7	TRBV28	-	-
TGTGCCAGCAGCTTAACGAGCCAGGGGGCGGCGGGACACACCGGGGAGCTGTTTTTT	CASSLTSQGAAGHTGELFF	TRBJ2-2	TRBV7-3	-	TRBD1
TGTGCCAGCAGTTACAGGCAAGAGACCCAGTACTTC	CASSYRQETQYF	TRBJ2-5	TRBV28	-	-
TGTGCCACCAGCAGGGACAGGAGGTCTGGGGCCAACGTCCTGACTTTC	CATSRDRRSGANVLTF	TRBJ2-6	TRBV15	-	TRBD1
TGTGCCACCAAAATACGGGAGGGTAACACCGGGGAGCTGTTTTTT	CATKIREGNTGELFF	TRBJ2-2	TRBV15	-	TRBD2
TGTGCCAGCTCACCCGACAGGGGTGGTGAAAAACTGTTTTTT	CASSPDRGGEKLFF	TRBJ1-4	TRBV18	-	TRBD1
TGTGCCAGCAGGTCCTCCGGGACGTCGAACACCGGGGAGCTGTTTTTT	CASRSSGTSNTGELFF	TRBJ2-2	TRBV7-2	-	-
TGCGCCAGCAGCCAAGTGTTGGGGGGGCGGACTGAAGCTTTCTTT	CASSQVLGGRTEAFF	TRBJ1-1	TRBV4-1	-	-
TGTGCCAGCAGCTCCTTAGCGGCTAACTACAATGAGCAGTTCTTC	CASSSLAANYNEQFF	TRBJ2-1	TRBV11-2	-	-
TGTGCCAGCAGTACCCTAAATCCTCGAAATAGCAATCAGCCCCAGCATTTT	CASSTLNPRNSNQPQHF	TRBJ1-5	TRBV28	-	-
TGTGCCAGTGGTAAGGTCCCTACAGATACGCAGTATTTT	CASGKVPTDTQYF	TRBJ2-3	TRBV9	-	-
TGTGCCAGCAGCACCCTCACCGGACTAGCGGGAGAGGATACGCAGTATTTT	CASSTLTGLAGEDTQYF	TRBJ2-3	TRBV13	-	TRBD2
TGTGCCAGTAGTATTCGAGGGGGGCAAGGTACTGAAGCTTTCTTT	CASSIRGGQGTEAFF	TRBJ1-1	TRBV19	-	-
TGCGCCAGCGGCCTAACCGGGACCTTCGACATTCAGTACTTC	CASGLTGTFDIQYF	TRBJ2-4	TRBV5-1	-	-
TGTGCCAGCAGTTACCAGGGCTCAGGCACTGAAGCTTTCTTT	CASSYQGSGTEAFF	TRBJ1-1	TRBV6-5	-	-
TGCGCCAGCAGCTTGGAGGGATTCGGGCAGCCCCAGCATTTT	CASSLEGFGQPQHF	TRBJ1-5	TRBV5-1	-	-
TGTGCCAGCAGCTTAGCCTTCCCAGGGTACGGCTACACCTTC	CASSLAFPGYGYTF	TRBJ1-2	TRBV11-2	once	-
TGTGCCAGCAGCATTCCGACTAGCGGGAGGTACGAGCAGTACTTC	CASSIPTSGRYEQYF	TRBJ2-7	TRBV11-2	-	TRBD2
TGCGCCAGCAGCCTCTCCCTGGGGGACTATGGCTACACCTTC	CASSLSLGDYGYTF	TRBJ1-2	TRBV4-1	-	-
TGTGCCAGCACACGACAGAACAATCAGCCCCAGCATTTT	CASTRQNNQPQHF	TRBJ1-5	TRBV12-3/TRBV12-4	-	-
TGTGCCAGTAGCCCGACAGGACCTAACTATGGCTACACCTTC	CASSPTGPNYGYTF	TRBJ1-2	TRBV19	-	-
TGTGCCAGCTCACCACTTATGCAGGGTACTGGGGCCAACGTCCTGACTTTC	CASSPLMQGTGANVLTF	TRBJ2-6	TRBV18	-	-
TGTGCCACCTCAGTTCATGGGTTGAACACTGAAGCTTTCTTT	CATSVHGLNTEAFF	TRBJ1-1	TRBV15	once	-
TGTGCCAGCAGTAATGGGCCATCGAACACTGAAGCTTTCTTT	CASSNGPSNTEAFF	TRBJ1-1	TRBV6-5	-	-
TGTGCCAGCAGTCCAGCGCTTAATAAGAATGAGCAGTTCTTC	CASSPALNKNEQFF	TRBJ2-1	TRBV28	-	-
TGTGCCAGCAGCCAAGAAGGTAGAGACAATGAGCAGTTCTTC	CASSQEGRDNEQFF	TRBJ2-1	TRBV3-1/TRBV3-2	-	-
TGTGCCAGCACCAGGGGACAGCTAAATTCACCCCTCCACTTT	CASTRGQLNSPLHF	TRBJ1-6	TRBV2	-	TRBD1
TGTGCCAGCAGTTCCCTAGCGGGACCCTACAATGAGCAGTTCTTC	CASSSLAGPYNEQFF	TRBJ2-1	TRBV11-3	-	TRBD2
TGTGCCACCACCCCGGGACAGGGGTTGGAGACCCAGTACTTC	CATTPGQGLETQYF	TRBJ2-5	TRBV15	-	TRBD1
TGTGCCAGCCGTCGAGGGGACAGGATGAAATTAGCGGGACGGTACAGGAATGAGCAGTTCTTC	CASRRGDRMKLAGRYRNEQFF	TRBJ2-1	TRBV2	-	-
TGCGCCAGCAGCCACCCTCCGACAGGGAGCTATGGCTACACCTTC	CASSHPPTGSYGYTF	TRBJ1-2	TRBV4-1	-	TRBD1
TGTGCCAGCAGCCCAAGACTCGGGACTAGCGCGAACACCGGGGAGCTGTTTTTT	CASSPRLGTSANTGELFF	TRBJ2-2	TRBV3-1/TRBV3-2	-	TRBD2
TGTGCCAGCAGTGCAGGAGCTCCCCAGGGTTCCTACGAGCAGTACTTC	CASSAGAPQGSYEQYF	TRBJ2-7	TRBV6-1	-	-
TGTGCCAGTAGCGGATTAACCTACACCGGGGAGCTGTTTTTT	CASSGLTYTGELFF	TRBJ2-2	TRBV19	-	-
TGTGCCAGCAGCACACTAGCGGGAGTTTACGAGCAGTACTTC	CASSTLAGVYEQYF	TRBJ2-7	TRBV11-1	-	TRBD2